The 29 T cell receptor beta chains reported below all come from one sample, sequenced in a study of T cell responses to AZD1222 COVID-19 vaccine. Using immunoSEQ multiplex PCR, the repertoire was profiled, and TCRdb retains in-frame clones only, with some absent. The top ten clones hold approximately 26% of a sample with roughly 40,000 clones, approximately 85% of them seen once. Sequenced material: peripheral blood, taken 28 days after the second dose of the MenACWY control vaccine. Source of these receptors: an adult who received the MenACWY meningococcal vaccine as a control.

The rearrangement uses TRBV24-1 and TRBJ1-3; D is unclear. The V end lost 5 bases, the J end lost 0 bases, and 7 bases lay between the germline ends. CDR3 length equals 14 residues. Germline V gene sequence: CDR1 KGHDR, CDR2 SFDVKD. CDR3 in amino acids: CATSGGHSGNTIYF. CDR3 in DNA: TGTGCCACCAGTGGTGGGCACTCTGGAAACACCATATATTTT.

The chain employs TRBV29-1 and TRBJ2-1; tentative D call: TRBD2 (5 bases). CDR1 and CDR2 from the germline V gene are SQVTM and ANQGSEA. The CDR3 runs to 11 residues. In nucleotides, the CDR3 is TGCAGTGGACTCTCCTACAATGAGCAGTTCTTC. It codes for CSGLSYNEQFF.

This chain uses TRBV5-3 with TRBJ2-5, with 10 nucleotides matching TRBD1. TRBV5-3 qualifies as an ORF whose function is uncertain. Unmatched junction bases numbered 6, after V lost 4 bases and J lost 0 bases. The CDR3 loop spans 16 amino acids. The CDR3 nucleotides are TGTGCCAGAAGCCTGGGACAGGGGCACGACCAAGAGACCCAGTACTTC. Its translation: CARSLGQGHDQETQYF.

V and J are TRBV28 and TRBJ1-1, with 7 nucleotides matching TRBD1. V lost 3 bases to trimming and J lost 6 bases; unmatched junction nucleotides: 13. Looked up from germline, CDR1 is MDHEN and CDR2 is SYDVKM. CDR3 length: 16 amino acids. The CDR3, as DNA: TGTGCCAGCAGTTTCTCCCCGGGACAGTCTGACCCTGAAGCTTTCTTT. It yields the protein CASSFSPGQSDPEAFF.

This chain links TRBV7-9 with TRBJ2-7; D is perhaps TRBD2 (7 bases). Trimming removed 7 bases at V and 2 bases at J, with 15 bases between. This CDR3 is built from 14 residues. Germline V gene data show CDR1 as SEHNR and CDR2 as FQNEAQ (reference sequence). CDR3 in amino acids: CASTLPGGTYEQYF. CDR3 DNA: TGTGCCAGCACCCTGCCGGGGGGCACCTACGAGCAGTACTTC.

This clone was found a few times. The chain links TRBV21-1 to TRBJ2-7; the table's D call of TRBD2 was not tested on the DNA. TRBV21-1 is a recognized pseudogene. The CDR3 consists of 16 residues. CDR3 sequence: CASSKAGTSGRGEQYF. The CDR3 DNA sequence: TGTGCCAGCAGCAAAGCGGGGACTAGCGGGAGGGGAGAGCAGTACTTC.

CDR3: CASSLSLGGETQYF. The CDR3 DNA is TGTGCCAGCAGTTTATCTTTGGGAGGCGAGACCCAGTACTTC. The V gene is TRBV27, the J gene TRBJ2-5, with D perhaps TRBD2 (6 bases). Looked up from germline, CDR1 is MNHEY and CDR2 is SMNVEV (reference sequence). V was cut by 0 bases and J by 5 bases, with 10 bases left in between. The CDR3 has 14 amino acids.

This chain links TRBV5-1 with TRBJ2-3; 9 nucleotides match TRBD2. CDR3 length: 17 amino acids. The V gene end was trimmed by 4 bases and the J gene end by 1 base; junction bases not matched to a gene: 10. Germline assignment: CDR1 SGHRS and CDR2 YFSETQ. Written as DNA, the CDR3 is TGCGCCAGCAGCCCCGGGGTAGCGGGAGTGGGCACAGATACGCAGTATTTT. It is translated as CASSPGVAGVGTDTQYF.

This clone was observed a single time. The chain employs TRBV6-5 and TRBJ1-1, with 7 bases aligning to TRBD1. The V segment lost 5 bases and the J segment 8 bases; nucleotides outside the gene matches: 5. The CDR3 covers 12 residues. Germline assignment: CDR1 MNHEY and CDR2 SVGAGI. CDR3 bases: TGTGCCAGCAGTCTGGACAGGTGGGAAGCTTTCTTT. Its protein product is CASSLDRWEAFF.

This chain connects TRBV3-1 (or the pseudogene TRBV3-2) to TRBJ1-2; D possibly corresponds to TRBD1 (6 bases). The CDR3 is 16 residues long. Germline CDR1 is LGHDT and CDR2 is YNNKEL (reference sequence). Trimming stripped 0 bases from V and 8 bases from J, with 19 bases between. CDR3 sequence: CASSQDLGRGTKGYTF. For the CDR3, the DNA is TGTGCCAGCAGCCAAGATCTAGGGAGGGGGACGAAGGGCTACACCTTC.

V and J are TRBV10-3 and TRBJ2-3; D remains ambiguous. The CDR3 sequence is 13 residues long. Per germline, CDR1 ENHRY and CDR2 SYGVKD. V dropped 4 bases and J dropped 0 bases, with 5 bases sitting between them. The DNA of the CDR3 is TGTGCCATCAGTGCCCTAAGCACAGATACGCAGTATTTT. Amino acid sequence: CAISALSTDTQYF.

V is TRBV28 and J is TRBJ1-1; 10 nucleotides match TRBD1. V trimming: 8 bases; J trimming: 0 bases; junction bases outside the gene matches: 9. The CDR3 spans 16 residues. Germline-derived CDR1 and CDR2 are MDHEN and SYDVKM. This chain's CDR3 is CASQPGTGVMNTEAFF. CDR3 sequence (DNA): TGTGCCAGCCAACCCGGGACAGGGGTTATGAACACTGAAGCTTTCTTT.

The chain uses TRBV6-5 and TRBJ2-7; TRBD1 might be the D (7 bases). CDR1 and CDR2 from the germline V gene are MNHEY and SVGAGI. CDR3 length: 14 amino acids. Trimming removed 6 bases at V and 4 bases at J, with 16 bases between. CDR3 region: CASSQDRAGYEQYF. Written as DNA, the CDR3 is TGTGCCAGCAGCCAAGACAGGGCGGGGTACGAGCAGTACTTC.

The chain has TRBV18 and TRBJ2-6; TRBD2 might be the D (6 bases). Germline CDR1 KGHSH, CDR2 LQKENI. Trimming removed 4 bases from V and 4 bases from J, with 17 bases in between. The CDR3 totals 17 residues. The CDR3 spells CASSRDSSAGGANVLTF. As DNA, the CDR3 is TGTGCCAGCTCACGAGACAGTTCCGCGGGAGGGGCCAACGTCCTGACTTTC.

V is TRBV11-2 and J is TRBJ2-7, with TRBD2 matching 8 bases. The CDR3 runs to 12 residues. The V gene end was trimmed by 10 bases and the J gene end by 3 bases; junction bases not matched to a gene: 5. Germline V lookup: CDR1 SGHAT, CDR2 FQNNGV. CDR3 amino acids: CAIGGEVYEQYF. In DNA, the CDR3 is TGTGCCATCGGGGGGGAGGTCTACGAGCAGTACTTC.

This clone was seen only once. The chain employs TRBV27 and TRBJ1-5; 7 bases align to TRBD1. J lost 6 bases, V lost 8 bases, and 10 bases had no gene match. The CDR3 has 14 residues. CDR1 and CDR2 (germline): MNHEY, SMNVEV (reference sequence). The chain's CDR3 is CASGRRGRSQPQHF. The DNA for the CDR3 is TGTGCCAGCGGGCGGAGGGGGCGAAGTCAGCCCCAGCATTTT.

This chain uses TRBV9 with TRBJ2-1; a possible D gene is TRBD2 (6 bases). The V gene lost 3 bases and the J gene lost 10 bases, with 17 bases spanning the gap. The CDR3 extends over 14 amino acids. The germline V gene has CDR1 SGDLS and CDR2 YYNGEE. The CDR3 sequence: CASSEGLLYGEQFF. DNA of the CDR3: TGTGCCAGCAGCGAGGGACTCCTCTACGGGGAGCAGTTCTTC.

This sequence joins TRBV7-3 and TRBJ1-2, with a tentative D call TRBD1 (5 bases). The germline V gene encodes CDR1 SGHTA and CDR2 FQGTGA. The CDR3 consists of 17 residues. The V and J ends lost 5 bases and 2 bases respectively, with 21 bases between them. CDR3 in amino acids: CASSENPMRGGNYGYTF. The CDR3 DNA follows: TGTGCCAGCAGCGAAAATCCCATGAGGGGAGGAAACTATGGCTACACCTTC.

The chain recombines TRBV6-5 with TRBJ2-7; tentative D call: TRBD1 (5 bases). V was cut by 0 bases and J by 1 base, with 10 bases left in between. The CDR3 is made up of 15 amino acids. The germline V gene has CDR1 MNHEY and CDR2 SVGAGI. The CDR3 here is CASSYSPPGSYEQYF. CDR3 DNA sequence: TGTGCCAGCAGTTACTCGCCCCCAGGGTCCTACGAGCAGTACTTC.

The sample holds a few counts of this clone. The rearrangement links TRBV27 to TRBJ1-1, with D possibly matching TRBD1 (5 bases). The germline CDR1 and CDR2 sequences are MNHEY and SMNVEV (reference sequence). The CDR3 has 15 residues. The ends were cut back, 6 bases at V and 5 bases at J, with 19 bases in the middle. CDR3 residues: CASSPSIGGGTEAFF. CDR3 DNA sequence: TGTGCCAGCAGCCCCAGTATCGGGGGGGGAACTGAAGCTTTCTTT.

CDR3 bases: TGTGCCAGCAGTGAGGGGTGGGCACCTACCTACGAGCAGTACTTC. This gives the protein CASSEGWAPTYEQYF. V is TRBV6-1 and J is TRBJ2-7; D unclear. The germline CDR1 and CDR2 sequences are MNHNS and SASEGT. The CDR3 is made up of 15 amino acids. Trimming removed 3 bases from V and 2 bases from J, with 14 bases in between.

This chain links TRBV30 with TRBJ1-1; possible D gene TRBD1, 5 bases. V dropped 2 bases and J dropped 1 base, with 11 bases sitting between them. This CDR3 is built from 14 residues. Germline V lookup: CDR1 GTSNPN, CDR2 SVGIG (reference sequence). CDR3 DNA sequence: TGTGCCTGGAGTATGGGACGGAGGAACACTGAAGCTTTCTTT. Amino acid sequence: CAWSMGRRNTEAFF. The full variable domain, with the rest looked up from reference TRBV30 and TRBJ1-1, is SQTIHQWPATLVQPVGSPLSLECTVEGTSNPNLYWYRQAAGRGLQLLFYSVGIGQISSEVPQNLSASRPQDRQFILSSKKLLLSDSGFYLCAWSMGRRNTEAFFGQGTRLTVV.

The chain has TRBV19 and TRBJ2-1, with 15 bases fitting TRBD2. Germline CDR1 LNHDA, CDR2 SQIVND (reference sequence). V dropped 4 bases and J dropped 4; count of bases not matched to a gene: 5. CDR3 size: 17 residues. The CDR3 DNA reads TGTGCCAGTAGTACCGGGACTAGCGGGAGGTGGTACAATGAGCAGTTCTTC. Translating it yields CASSTGTSGRWYNEQFF.

The chain has TRBV7-3 and TRBJ2-5; no reliable D call. V dropped 1 base and J dropped 1 base, with 4 bases sitting between them. Germline CDR1 is SGHTA and CDR2 is FQGTGA. The CDR3 spans 13 residues. For the CDR3, the DNA is TGTGCCAGCAGCTTAAATCCCCAAGAGACCCAGTACTTC. The encoded protein is CASSLNPQETQYF.

The V call is TRBV5-1, the J call TRBJ2-7; perhaps TRBD2 as D (6 bases). The V end was cut by 0 bases, the J end by 3 bases, with 10 bases between. CDR3 length: 14 amino acids. The germline gives CDR1 SGHRS, CDR2 YFSETQ. This chain's CDR3 is CASSLGRGSYEQYF. CDR3 in DNA: TGCGCCAGCAGCTTGGGGAGGGGAAGCTACGAGCAGTACTTC.

The chain has TRBV6-5 and TRBJ1-6; the D is unclear. The V end was cut by 0 bases, the J end by 12 bases, with 15 bases between. Germline CDR1 and CDR2: MNHEY and SVGAGI. The CDR3 runs to 15 residues. The CDR3: CASSYSAVLLRPLHF. As DNA, the CDR3 is TGTGCCAGCAGTTACTCGGCCGTCCTCCTAAGACCCCTCCACTTT.

The V gene is TRBV1, the J gene TRBJ2-7. TRBV1 is labeled a pseudogene. The CDR3 extends over 18 amino acids. The CDR3 loop is CTSSQARRTITPSYEQYF. DNA for the CDR3: TGCACCAGCAGCCAAGCGAGGCGGACCATCACGCCCTCCTACGAGCAGTACTTC.

J is TRBJ2-5 and V is TRBV28; a weak D match, TRBD2 (6 bases). V lost 6 bases and J lost 0, with 8 bases in between. This CDR3 has 13 amino acids. CDR1 and CDR2 from the germline V gene are MDHEN and SYDVKM. DNA for the CDR3: TGTGCCAGCAGGCGGGGCCACCAAGAGACCCAGTACTTC. Residues: CASRRGHQETQYF.

The chain carries TRBV5-4 and TRBJ2-5; D may correspond to TRBD1 or TRBD2 (7 bases each). This CDR3 region has 14 residues. V was shortened by 0 bases and J by 5 bases, with 11 bases between the two germline ends. The germline V gene has CDR1 SGHNT and CDR2 YYREEE (reference sequence). The CDR3 protein is CASSLDRGGETQYF. As DNA, the CDR3 is TGTGCCAGCAGCTTGGACAGGGGAGGGGAGACCCAGTACTTC.